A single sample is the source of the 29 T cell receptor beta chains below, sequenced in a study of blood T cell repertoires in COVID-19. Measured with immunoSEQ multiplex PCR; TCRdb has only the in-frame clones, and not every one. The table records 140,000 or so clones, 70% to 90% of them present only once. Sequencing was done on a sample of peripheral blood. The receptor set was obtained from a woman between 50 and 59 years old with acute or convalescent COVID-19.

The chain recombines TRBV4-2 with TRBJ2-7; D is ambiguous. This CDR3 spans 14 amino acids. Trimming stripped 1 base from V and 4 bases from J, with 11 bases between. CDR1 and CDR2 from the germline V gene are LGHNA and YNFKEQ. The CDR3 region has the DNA TGTGCCAGCAGCCAAGGGGCACAACTTTACGAGCAGTACTTC. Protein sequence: CASSQGAQLYEQYF.

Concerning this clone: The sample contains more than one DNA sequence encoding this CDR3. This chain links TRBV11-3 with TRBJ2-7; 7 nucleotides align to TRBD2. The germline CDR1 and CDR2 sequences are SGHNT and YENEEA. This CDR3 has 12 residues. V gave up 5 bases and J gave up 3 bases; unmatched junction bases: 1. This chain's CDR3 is CASSPGGYEQYF. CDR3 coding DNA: TGTGCCAGCAGCCCGGGGGGCTACGAGCAGTACTTC.

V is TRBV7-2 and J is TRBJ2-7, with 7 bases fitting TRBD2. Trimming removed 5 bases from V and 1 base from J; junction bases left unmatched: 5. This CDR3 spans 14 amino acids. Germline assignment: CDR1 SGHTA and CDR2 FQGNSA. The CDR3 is CASSPSGDSYEQYF. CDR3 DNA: TGTGCCAGCAGCCCAAGCGGGGATTCCTACGAGCAGTACTTC.

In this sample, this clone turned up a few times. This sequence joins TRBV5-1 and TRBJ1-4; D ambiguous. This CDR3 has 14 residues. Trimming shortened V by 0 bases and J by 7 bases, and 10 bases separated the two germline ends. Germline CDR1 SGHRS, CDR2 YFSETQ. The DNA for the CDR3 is TGCGCCAGCAGCTTGGGCAGTTCGGGTGAAAAACTGTTTTTT. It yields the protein CASSLGSSGEKLFF.

In nucleotides, the CDR3 is TGTGCCAGCTCACCCGGACAGGGAGGGGATGGCTACACCTTC. Its translation is CASSPGQGGDGYTF. J is TRBJ1-2 and V is TRBV18, with TRBD1 matching over 8 bases. In germline, CDR1 is KGHSH, CDR2 LQKENI. CDR3 length: 14 residues. V lost 3 bases and J lost 6; bases outside the gene matches: 6.

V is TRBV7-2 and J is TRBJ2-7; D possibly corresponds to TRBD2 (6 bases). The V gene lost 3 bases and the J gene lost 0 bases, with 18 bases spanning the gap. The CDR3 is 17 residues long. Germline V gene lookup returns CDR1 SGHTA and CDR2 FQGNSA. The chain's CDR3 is CASSLQTRRGGSYEQYF. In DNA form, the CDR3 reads TGTGCCAGCAGCTTGCAGACCAGGAGGGGAGGCTCCTACGAGCAGTACTTC.

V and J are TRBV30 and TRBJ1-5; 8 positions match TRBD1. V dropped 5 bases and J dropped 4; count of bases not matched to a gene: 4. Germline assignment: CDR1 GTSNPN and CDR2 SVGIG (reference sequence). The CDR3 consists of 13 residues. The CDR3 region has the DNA TGTGCCTGGGGGGGACAGGAGAATCAGCCCCAGCATTTT. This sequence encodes CAWGGQENQPQHF.

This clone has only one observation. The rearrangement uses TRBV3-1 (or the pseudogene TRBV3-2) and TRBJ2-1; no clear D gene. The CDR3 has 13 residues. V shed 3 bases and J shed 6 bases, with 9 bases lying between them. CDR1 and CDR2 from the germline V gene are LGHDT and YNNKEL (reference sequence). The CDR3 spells CASSQLASNEQFF. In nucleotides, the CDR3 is TGTGCCAGCAGCCAGTTGGCCAGCAATGAGCAGTTCTTC.

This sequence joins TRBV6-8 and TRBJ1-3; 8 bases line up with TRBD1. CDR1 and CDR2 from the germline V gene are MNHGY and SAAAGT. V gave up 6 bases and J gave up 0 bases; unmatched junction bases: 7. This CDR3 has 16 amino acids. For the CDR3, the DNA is TGTGCCAGCAGAGGGACAGGACGACGCTCTGGAAACACCATATATTTT. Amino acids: CASRGTGRRSGNTIYF.

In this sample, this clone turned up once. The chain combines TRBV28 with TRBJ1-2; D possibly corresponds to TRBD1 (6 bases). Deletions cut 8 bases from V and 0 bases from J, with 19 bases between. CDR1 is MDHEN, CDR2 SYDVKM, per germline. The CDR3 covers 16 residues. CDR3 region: CASGSGASSTNYGYTF. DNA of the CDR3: TGTGCCAGCGGTTCAGGGGCCTCTTCTACTAACTATGGCTACACCTTC.

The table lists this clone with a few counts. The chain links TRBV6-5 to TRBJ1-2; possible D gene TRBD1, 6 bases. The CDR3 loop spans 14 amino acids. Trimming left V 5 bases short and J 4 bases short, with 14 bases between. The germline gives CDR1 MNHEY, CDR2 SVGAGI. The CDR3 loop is CASSLQTGRYGYTF. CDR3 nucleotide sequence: TGTGCCAGCAGTCTTCAGACAGGACGCTATGGCTACACCTTC.

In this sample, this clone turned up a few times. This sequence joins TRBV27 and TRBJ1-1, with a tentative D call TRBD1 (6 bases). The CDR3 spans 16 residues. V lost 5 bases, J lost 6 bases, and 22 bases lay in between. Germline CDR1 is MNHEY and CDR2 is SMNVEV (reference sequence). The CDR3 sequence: CASSPQSYRARAEAFF. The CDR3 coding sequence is TGTGCCAGCAGTCCGCAGTCCTACAGGGCTCGGGCTGAAGCTTTCTTT.

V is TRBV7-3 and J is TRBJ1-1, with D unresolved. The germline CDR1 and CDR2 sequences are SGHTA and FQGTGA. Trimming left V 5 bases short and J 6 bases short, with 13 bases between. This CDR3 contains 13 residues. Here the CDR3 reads CASSAGPRAEAFF. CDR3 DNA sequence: TGTGCCAGCAGCGCGGGCCCAAGGGCTGAAGCTTTCTTT.

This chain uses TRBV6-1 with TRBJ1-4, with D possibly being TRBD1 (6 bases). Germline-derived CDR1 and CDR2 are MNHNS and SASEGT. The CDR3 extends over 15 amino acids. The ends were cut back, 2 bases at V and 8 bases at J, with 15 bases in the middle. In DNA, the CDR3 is TGTGCCAGCAGTGAAATGGGGGCGCAGGGAGAAAAACTGTTTTTT. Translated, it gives CASSEMGAQGEKLFF.

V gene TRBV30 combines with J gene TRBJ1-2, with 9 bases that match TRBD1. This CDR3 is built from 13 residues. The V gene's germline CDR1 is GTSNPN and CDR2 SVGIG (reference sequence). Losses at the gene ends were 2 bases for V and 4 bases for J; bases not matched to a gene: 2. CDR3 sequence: CAWSRDRAYGYTF. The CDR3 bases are TGTGCCTGGAGTCGGGACAGGGCCTATGGCTACACCTTC.

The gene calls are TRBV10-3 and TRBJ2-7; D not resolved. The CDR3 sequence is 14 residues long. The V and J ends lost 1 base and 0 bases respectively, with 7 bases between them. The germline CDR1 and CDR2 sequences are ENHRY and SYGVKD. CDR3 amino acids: CAISELKSSYEQYF. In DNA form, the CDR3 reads TGTGCCATCAGTGAGTTGAAGAGCTCCTACGAGCAGTACTTC.

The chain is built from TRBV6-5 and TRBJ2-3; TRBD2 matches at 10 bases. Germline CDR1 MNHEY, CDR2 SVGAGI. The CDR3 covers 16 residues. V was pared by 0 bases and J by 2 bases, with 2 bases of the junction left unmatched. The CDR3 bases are TGTGCCAGCAGTTACTCCGGGACTAGCGACACAGATACGCAGTATTTT. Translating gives CASSYSGTSDTDTQYF.

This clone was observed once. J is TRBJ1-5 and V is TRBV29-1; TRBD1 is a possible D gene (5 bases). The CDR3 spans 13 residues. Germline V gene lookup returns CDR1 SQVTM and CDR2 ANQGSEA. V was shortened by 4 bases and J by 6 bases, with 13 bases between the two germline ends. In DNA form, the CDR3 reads TGCAGCGTTGTGGGGGGTGTCGGTCAGCCCCAGCATTTT. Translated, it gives CSVVGGVGQPQHF.

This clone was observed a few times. In DNA form, the CDR3 reads TGTGCCAGCAGCCGGGGGATCGGGGCGGGGACTACAGATACGCAGTATTTT. It specifies CASSRGIGAGTTDTQYF. The rearrangement links TRBV3-1 (or the pseudogene TRBV3-2) to TRBJ2-3; tentative D call: TRBD2 (6 bases). Germline CDR1 LGHDT, CDR2 YNNKEL (reference sequence). The CDR3 spans 17 residues. The V end was cut by 4 bases, the J end by 3 bases, with 20 bases between.

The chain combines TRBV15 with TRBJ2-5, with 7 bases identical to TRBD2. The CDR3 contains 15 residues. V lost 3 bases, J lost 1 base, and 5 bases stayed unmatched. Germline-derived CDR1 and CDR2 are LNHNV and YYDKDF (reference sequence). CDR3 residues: CATSRGGAAQETQYF. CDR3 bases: TGTGCCACCAGCAGGGGAGGGGCAGCCCAAGAGACCCAGTACTTC.

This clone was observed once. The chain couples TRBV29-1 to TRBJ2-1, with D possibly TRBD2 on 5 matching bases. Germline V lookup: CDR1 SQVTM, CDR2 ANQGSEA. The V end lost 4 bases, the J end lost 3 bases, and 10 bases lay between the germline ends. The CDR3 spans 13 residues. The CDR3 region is CSVGPGDYNEQFF. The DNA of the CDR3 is TGCAGCGTTGGGCCCGGGGACTACAATGAGCAGTTCTTC.

The DNA for the CDR3 is TGTGCCAGCAGCCTTCGGGGGGGCTTTGATACGCAGTATTTT. Translated: CASSLRGGFDTQYF. The chain links TRBV3-1 (or the pseudogene TRBV3-2) to TRBJ2-3; 8 bases agree with TRBD2. The CDR3 covers 14 residues. The V gene end was trimmed by 4 bases and the J gene end by 6 bases; junction bases not matched to a gene: 6. From germline, CDR1 is LGHDT and CDR2 YNNKEL (reference sequence).

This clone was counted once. As DNA, the CDR3 is TGCGCCAGCAGCCCGGGACAGGGGGCAGGAGTTGAAAAACTGTTTTTT. As protein: CASSPGQGAGVEKLFF. V gene TRBV5-1 combines with J gene TRBJ1-4; 12 positions match TRBD1. The germline gives CDR1 SGHRS, CDR2 YFSETQ. CDR3 length equals 16 residues. Unmatched junction bases numbered 8, after V lost 4 bases and J lost 7 bases. Filled out from reference TRBV5-1 and TRBJ1-4, the complete variable domain reads KAGVTQTPRYLIKTRGQQVTLSCSPISGHRSVSWYQQTPGQGLQFLFEYFSETQRNKGNFPGRFSGRQFSNSRSEMNVSTLELGDSALYLCASSPGQGAGVEKLFFGSGTQLSVL.

The CDR3 DNA sequence: TGTGCCAGCAGCTGGACAGGGGAAGAAGGGACCCAGTACTTC. Its translation: CASSWTGEEGTQYF. V usage is TRBV7-2 and J usage is TRBJ2-5; 9 positions match TRBD1. Germline lookup yields CDR1 SGHTA and CDR2 FQGNSA. This CDR3 spans 14 amino acids. V shed 4 bases, J shed 7 bases, and the junction held 7 bases outside the gene matches.

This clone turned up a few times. The CDR3: CASGVRGGENTGELFF. DNA for the CDR3: TGTGCCAGCGGGGTAAGAGGAGGGGAAAACACCGGGGAGCTGTTTTTT. The chain combines TRBV25-1 with TRBJ2-2, with D maybe TRBD2 (6 bases). Trimming shortened V by 8 bases and J by 2 bases, and 18 bases separated the two germline ends. The CDR3 contains 16 residues. Germline lookup yields CDR1 MGHDK and CDR2 SYGVNS.

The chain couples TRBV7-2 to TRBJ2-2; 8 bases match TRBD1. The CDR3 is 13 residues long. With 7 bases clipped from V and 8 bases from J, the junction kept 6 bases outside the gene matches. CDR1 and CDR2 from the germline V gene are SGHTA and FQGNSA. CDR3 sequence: CASNNRGLGELFF. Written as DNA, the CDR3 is TGTGCCAGCAATAACAGGGGGTTAGGGGAGCTGTTTTTT. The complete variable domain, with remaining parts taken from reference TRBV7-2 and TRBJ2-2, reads GAGVSQSPSNKVTEKGKDVELRCDPISGHTALYWYRQSLGQGLEFLIYFQGNSAPDKSGLPSDRFSAERTGGSVSTLTIQRTQQEDSAVYLCASNNRGLGELFFGEGSRLTVL.

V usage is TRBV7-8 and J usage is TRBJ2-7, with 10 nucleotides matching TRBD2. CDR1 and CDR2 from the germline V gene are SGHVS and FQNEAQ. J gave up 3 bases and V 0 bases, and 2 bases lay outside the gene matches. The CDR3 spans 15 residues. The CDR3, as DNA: TGTGCCAGCAGCTTAGCAGAGCGGGGGGGCTACGAGCAGTACTTC. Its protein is CASSLAERGGYEQYF.

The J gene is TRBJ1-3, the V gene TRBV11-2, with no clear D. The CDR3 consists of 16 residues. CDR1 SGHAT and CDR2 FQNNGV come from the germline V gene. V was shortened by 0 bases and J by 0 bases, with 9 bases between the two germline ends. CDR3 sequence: CASSLDLARSGNTIYF. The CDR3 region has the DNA TGTGCCAGCAGCTTAGATCTGGCACGCTCTGGAAACACCATATATTTT. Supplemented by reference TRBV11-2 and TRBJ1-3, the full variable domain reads EAGVAQSPRYKIIEKRQSVAFWCNPISGHATLYWYQQILGQGPKLLIQFQNNGVVDDSQLPKDRFSAERLKGVDSTLKIQPAKLEDSAVYLCASSLDLARSGNTIYFGEGSWLTVV.

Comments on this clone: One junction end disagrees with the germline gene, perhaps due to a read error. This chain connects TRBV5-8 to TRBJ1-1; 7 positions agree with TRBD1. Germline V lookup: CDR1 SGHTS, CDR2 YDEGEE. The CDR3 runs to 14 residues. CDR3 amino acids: CASSRGQWNSEAFF. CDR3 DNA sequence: TGTGCCAGCAGCCGGGGACAGTGGAACTCTGAAGCTTTCTTT. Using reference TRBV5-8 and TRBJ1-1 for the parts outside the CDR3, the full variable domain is EAGVTQSPTHLIKTRGQQATLRCSPISGHTSVYWYQQALGLGLQFLLWYDEGEERNRGNFPPRFSGRQFPNYSSELNVNALELEDSALYLCASSRGQWNSEAFFGQGTRLTVV.